The clone carrying this T cell receptor beta chain was observed many times. The antigen is not known. The authors ran a second PCR of about 7 to 12 cycles using a sample-barcoded 5' primer and a J-beta primer mix. TCRdb ran MiXCR on the 5' RACE reads and lists one entry per CDR3 protein. The sample holds about 1 million distinct CDR3 sequences, 45% seen once. From germline, CDR1 is SQVTM and CDR2 ANQGSEA. The CDR3 has 13 amino acids. The V and J ends lost 7 bases and 0 bases, in that order; junction bases with no gene match: 4. Each sample gave at least 7 million isolated PBMCs. This entry is derived from a study of blood T cells in healthy people across ages. Notes on the study in general: CMV infection status of these donors was not known.

This chain links TRBV29-1 with TRBJ2-3; TRBD2 aligns across 7 bases. Input material: blood. This TCR derives from a woman in her fifties or sixties in good health. The DNA of the CDR3 is TGCAGCGCAAGAGCGGGAAGCACAGATACGCAGTATTTT. Its protein product is CSARAGSTDTQYF.